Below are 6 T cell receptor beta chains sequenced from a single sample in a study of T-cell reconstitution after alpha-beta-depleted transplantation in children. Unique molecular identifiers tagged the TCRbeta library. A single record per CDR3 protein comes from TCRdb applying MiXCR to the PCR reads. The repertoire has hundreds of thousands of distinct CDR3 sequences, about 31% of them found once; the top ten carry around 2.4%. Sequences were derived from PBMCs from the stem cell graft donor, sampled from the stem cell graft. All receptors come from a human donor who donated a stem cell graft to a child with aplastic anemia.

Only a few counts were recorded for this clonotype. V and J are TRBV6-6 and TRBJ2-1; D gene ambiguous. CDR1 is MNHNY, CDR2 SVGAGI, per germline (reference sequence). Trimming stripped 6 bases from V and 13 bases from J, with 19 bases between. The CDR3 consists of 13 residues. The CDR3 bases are TGTGCCAGCAGCTCTTCGAGCCAGACGGTCCAGTTCTTC. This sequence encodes CASSSSSQTVQFF.

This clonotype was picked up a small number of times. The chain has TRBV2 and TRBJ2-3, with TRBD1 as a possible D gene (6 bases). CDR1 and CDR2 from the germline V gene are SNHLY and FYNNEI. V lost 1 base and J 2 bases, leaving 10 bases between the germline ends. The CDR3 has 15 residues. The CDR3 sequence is CASSEGHRATDTQYF. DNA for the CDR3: TGTGCCAGCAGTGAAGGGCACAGGGCCACAGATACGCAGTATTTT.

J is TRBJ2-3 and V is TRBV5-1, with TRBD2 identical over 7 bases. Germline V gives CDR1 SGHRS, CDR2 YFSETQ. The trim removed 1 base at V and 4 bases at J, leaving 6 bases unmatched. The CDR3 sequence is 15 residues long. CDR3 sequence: CASSLTAGPPDTQYF. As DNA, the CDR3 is TGCGCCAGCAGCTTGACAGCGGGACCTCCAGATACGCAGTATTTT.

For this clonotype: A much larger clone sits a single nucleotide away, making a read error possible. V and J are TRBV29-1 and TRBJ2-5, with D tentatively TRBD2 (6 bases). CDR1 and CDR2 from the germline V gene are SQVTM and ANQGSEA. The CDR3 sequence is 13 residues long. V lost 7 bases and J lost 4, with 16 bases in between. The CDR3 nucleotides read TGCAGCGCTGGGGGATCCGGGGGAGAGACCCAGTACTTC. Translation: CSAGGSGGETQYF.

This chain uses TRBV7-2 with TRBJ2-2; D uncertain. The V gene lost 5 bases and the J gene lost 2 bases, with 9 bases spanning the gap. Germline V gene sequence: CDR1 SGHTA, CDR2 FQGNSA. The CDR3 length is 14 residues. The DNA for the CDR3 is TGTGCCAGCAGCCCGATAGTTAACACCGGGGAGCTGTTTTTT. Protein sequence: CASSPIVNTGELFF.

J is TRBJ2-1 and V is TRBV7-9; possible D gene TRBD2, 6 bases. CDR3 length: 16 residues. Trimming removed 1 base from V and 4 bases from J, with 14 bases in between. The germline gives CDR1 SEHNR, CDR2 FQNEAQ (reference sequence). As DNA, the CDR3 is TGTGCCAGCAGCTTAGTGGCTTGGGACTCTTACAATGAGCAGTTCTTC. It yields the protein CASSLVAWDSYNEQFF. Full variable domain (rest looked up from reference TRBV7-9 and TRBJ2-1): DTGVSQNPRHKITKRGQNVTFRCDPISEHNRLYWYRQTLGQGPEFLTYFQNEAQLEKSRLLSDRFSAERPKGSFSTLEIQRTEQGDSAMYLCASSLVAWDSYNEQFFGPGTRLTVL.